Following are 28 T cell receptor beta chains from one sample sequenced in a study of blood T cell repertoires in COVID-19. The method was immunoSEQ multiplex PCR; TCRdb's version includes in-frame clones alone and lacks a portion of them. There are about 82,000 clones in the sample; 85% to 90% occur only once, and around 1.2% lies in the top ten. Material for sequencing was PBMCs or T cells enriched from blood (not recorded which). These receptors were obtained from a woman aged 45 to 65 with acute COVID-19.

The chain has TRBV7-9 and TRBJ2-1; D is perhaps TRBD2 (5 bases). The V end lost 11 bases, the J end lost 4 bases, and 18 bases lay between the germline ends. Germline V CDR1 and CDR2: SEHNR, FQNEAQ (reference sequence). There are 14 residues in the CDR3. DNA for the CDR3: TGTGCCGGTACCCGGGCGGGTATGTACAATGAGCAGTTCTTC. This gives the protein CAGTRAGMYNEQFF.

CDR3 in amino acids: CSGNLPGSTDTQYF. CDR3 DNA: TGCAGCGGCAACCTCCCAGGAAGCACAGATACGCAGTATTTT. The rearrangement joins TRBV29-1 to TRBJ2-3; D is unresolved. The CDR3 has 14 amino acids. V dropped 7 bases and J dropped 0 bases, with 14 bases sitting between them. CDR1 and CDR2 from the germline V gene are SQVTM and ANQGSEA.

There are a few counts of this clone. The DNA for the CDR3 is TGCGCCAGCAGTGAGAATCTCGGGGAGCTGTTTTTT. Its translation is CASSENLGELFF. The chain has TRBV10-2 and TRBJ2-2; unclear D gene. Trimming removed 2 bases from V and 7 bases from J, with 5 bases in between. The CDR3 contains 12 residues. Germline V gene sequence: CDR1 WSHSY, CDR2 SAAADI.

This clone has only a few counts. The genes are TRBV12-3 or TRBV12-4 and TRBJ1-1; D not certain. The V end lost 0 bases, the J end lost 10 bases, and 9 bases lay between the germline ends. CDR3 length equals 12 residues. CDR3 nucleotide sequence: TGTGCCAGCAGTTTAGCGGAGAGGCCAGCTTTCTTT. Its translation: CASSLAERPAFF.

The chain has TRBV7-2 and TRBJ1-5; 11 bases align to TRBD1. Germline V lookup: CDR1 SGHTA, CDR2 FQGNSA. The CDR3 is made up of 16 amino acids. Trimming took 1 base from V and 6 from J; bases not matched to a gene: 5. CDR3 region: CASSLDGTGGSQPQHF. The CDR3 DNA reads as TGTGCCAGCAGCTTAGATGGGACAGGGGGATCTCAGCCCCAGCATTTT. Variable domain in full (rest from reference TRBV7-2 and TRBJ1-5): GAGVSQSPSNKVTEKGKDVELRCDPISGHTALYWYRQSLGQGLEFLIYFQGNSAPDKSGLPSDRFSAERTGGSVSTLTIQRTQQEDSAVYLCASSLDGTGGSQPQHFGDGTRLSIL.

This CDR3 reads CASSPPTVNTEAFF. CDR3 nucleotide sequence: TGTGCCAGCTCACCACCTACAGTGAACACTGAAGCTTTCTTT. The chain carries TRBV18 and TRBJ1-1; D is undetermined. The germline gives CDR1 KGHSH, CDR2 LQKENI. With 0 bases removed from V and 0 bases from J, the gap between germline ends came to 5 bases. The CDR3 has 14 amino acids.

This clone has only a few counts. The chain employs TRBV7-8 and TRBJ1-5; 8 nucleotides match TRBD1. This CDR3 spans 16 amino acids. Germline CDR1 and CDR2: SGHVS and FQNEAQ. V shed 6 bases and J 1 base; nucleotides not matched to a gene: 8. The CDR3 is CASSNDRGTSNQPQHF. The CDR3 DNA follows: TGTGCCAGCAGTAACGACAGGGGTACGAGCAATCAGCCCCAGCATTTT. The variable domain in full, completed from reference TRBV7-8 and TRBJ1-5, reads GAGVSQSPRYKVAKRGQDVALRCDPISGHVSLFWYQQALGQGPEFLTYFQNEAQLDKSGLPSDRFFAERPEGSVSTLKIQRTQQEDSAVYLCASSNDRGTSNQPQHFGDGTRLSIL.

CDR3: CASSFQGSGRTEAFF. As DNA, the CDR3 is TGTGCCAGCAGTTTTCAGGGATCAGGTAGGACTGAAGCTTTCTTT. The chain recombines TRBV28 with TRBJ1-1, with TRBD1 as a possible D gene (5 bases). The length of the CDR3 is 15 residues. Germline values: CDR1 MDHEN, CDR2 SYDVKM. V was clipped by 3 bases and J by 5 bases, with 16 bases between them.

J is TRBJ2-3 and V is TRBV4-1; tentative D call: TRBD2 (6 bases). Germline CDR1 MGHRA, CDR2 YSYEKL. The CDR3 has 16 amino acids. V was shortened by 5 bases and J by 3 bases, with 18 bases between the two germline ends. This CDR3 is CASSSLGAGRTDTQYF. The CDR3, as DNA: TGCGCCAGCAGCTCGCTCGGTGCGGGGAGAACAGATACGCAGTATTTT.

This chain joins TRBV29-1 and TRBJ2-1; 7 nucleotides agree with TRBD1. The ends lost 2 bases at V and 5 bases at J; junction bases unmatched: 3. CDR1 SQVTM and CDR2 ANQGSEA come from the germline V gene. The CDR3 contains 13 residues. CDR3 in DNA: TGCAGCGTTGAAAGGGGGACAGACAATGAGCAGTTCTTC. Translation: CSVERGTDNEQFF.

Written as DNA, the CDR3 is TGTGCCAGCAGCTCGGGACTAGCGGGAGGCTGGGCCTACGAGCAGTACTTC. Its protein product is CASSSGLAGGWAYEQYF. This sequence joins TRBV7-9 and TRBJ2-7; 15 bases fit TRBD2. Germline V gene sequence: CDR1 SEHNR, CDR2 FQNEAQ (reference sequence). The CDR3 contains 17 residues. The trim removed 4 bases at V and 2 bases at J, leaving 6 bases unmatched.

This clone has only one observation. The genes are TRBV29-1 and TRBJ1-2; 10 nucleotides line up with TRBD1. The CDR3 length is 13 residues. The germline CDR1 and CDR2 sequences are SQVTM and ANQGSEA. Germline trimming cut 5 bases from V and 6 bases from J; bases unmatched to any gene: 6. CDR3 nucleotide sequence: TGCAGCGTTACCGACAGGGGGCCGGATGGCTACACCTTC. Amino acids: CSVTDRGPDGYTF.

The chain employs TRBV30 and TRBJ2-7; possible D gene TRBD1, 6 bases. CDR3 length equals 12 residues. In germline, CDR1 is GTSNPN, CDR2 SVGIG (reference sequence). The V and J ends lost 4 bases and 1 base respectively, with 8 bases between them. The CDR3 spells CAWTGASYEQYF. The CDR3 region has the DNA TGTGCCTGGACAGGGGCATCCTACGAGCAGTACTTC.

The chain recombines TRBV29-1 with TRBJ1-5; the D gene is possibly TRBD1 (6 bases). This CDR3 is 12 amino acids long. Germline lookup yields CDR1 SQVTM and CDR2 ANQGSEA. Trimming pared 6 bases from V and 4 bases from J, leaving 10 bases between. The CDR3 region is CSVGQFNQPQHF. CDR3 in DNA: TGCAGCGTAGGACAGTTTAATCAGCCCCAGCATTTT.

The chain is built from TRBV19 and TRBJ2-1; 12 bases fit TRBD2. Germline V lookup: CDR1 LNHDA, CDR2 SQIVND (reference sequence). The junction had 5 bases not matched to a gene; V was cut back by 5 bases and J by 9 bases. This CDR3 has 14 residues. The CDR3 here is CASSPLAGGSEQFF. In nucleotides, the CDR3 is TGTGCCAGTAGTCCCCTAGCGGGAGGGAGTGAGCAGTTCTTC.

CDR3 loop: CASSKALGTGGLSGANVLTF. As DNA, the CDR3 is TGTGCCAGCAGCAAAGCGCTCGGGACAGGGGGACTCTCTGGGGCCAACGTCCTGACTTTC. The chain has TRBV21-1 and TRBJ2-6; TRBD1, the D gene given by the table, was not confirmed from the DNA. TRBV21-1 is listed as a pseudogene. This CDR3 is built from 20 residues.

The CDR3 loop is CASSLAGQGRQYF. For the CDR3, the DNA is TGTGCCAGCAGTTTAGCGGGACAGGGAAGGCAGTACTTC. The J gene is TRBJ2-7, the V gene TRBV12-3 or TRBV12-4; 9 bases fit TRBD1. The V segment lost 0 bases and the J segment 9 bases; nucleotides outside the gene matches: 3. There are 13 residues in the CDR3.

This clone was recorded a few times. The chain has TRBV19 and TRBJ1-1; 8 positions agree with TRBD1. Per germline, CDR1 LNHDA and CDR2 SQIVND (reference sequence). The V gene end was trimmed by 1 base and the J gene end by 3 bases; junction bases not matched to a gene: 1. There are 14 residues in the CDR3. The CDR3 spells CASSIGGQDTEAFF. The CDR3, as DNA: TGTGCCAGTAGTATAGGGGGACAGGACACTGAAGCTTTCTTT.

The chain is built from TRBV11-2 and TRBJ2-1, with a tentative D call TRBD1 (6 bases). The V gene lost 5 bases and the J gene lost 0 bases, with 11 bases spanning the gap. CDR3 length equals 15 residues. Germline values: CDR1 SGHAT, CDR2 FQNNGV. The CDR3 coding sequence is TGTGCCAGCAGCCCTACAGGGATCTCCTACAATGAGCAGTTCTTC. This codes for CASSPTGISYNEQFF.

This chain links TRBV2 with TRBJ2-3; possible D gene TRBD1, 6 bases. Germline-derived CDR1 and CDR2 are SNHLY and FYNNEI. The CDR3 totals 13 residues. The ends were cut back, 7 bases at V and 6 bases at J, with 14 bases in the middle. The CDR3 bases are TGTGCCAGCAAGGACAGTCCGGCGGATACGCAGTATTTT. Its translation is CASKDSPADTQYF.

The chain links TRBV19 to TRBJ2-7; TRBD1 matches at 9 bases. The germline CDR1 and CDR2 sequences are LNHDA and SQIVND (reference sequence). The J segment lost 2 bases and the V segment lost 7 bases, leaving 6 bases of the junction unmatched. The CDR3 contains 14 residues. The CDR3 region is CASTPGQGTYEQYF. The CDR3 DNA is TGTGCCAGTACTCCGGGACAGGGAACCTACGAGCAGTACTTC. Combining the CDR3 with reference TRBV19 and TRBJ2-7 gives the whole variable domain DGGITQSPKYLFRKEGQNVTLSCEQNLNHDAMYWYRQDPGQGLRLIYYSQIVNDFQKGDIAEGYSVSREKKESFPLTVTSAQKNPTAFYLCASTPGQGTYEQYFGPGTRLTVT.

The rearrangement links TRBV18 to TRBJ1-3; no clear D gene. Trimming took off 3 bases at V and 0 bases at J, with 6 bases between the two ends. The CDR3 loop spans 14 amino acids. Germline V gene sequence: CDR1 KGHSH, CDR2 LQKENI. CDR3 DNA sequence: TGTGCCAGCTCACCCCCTCCCTCTGGAAACACCATATATTTT. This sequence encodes CASSPPPSGNTIYF.

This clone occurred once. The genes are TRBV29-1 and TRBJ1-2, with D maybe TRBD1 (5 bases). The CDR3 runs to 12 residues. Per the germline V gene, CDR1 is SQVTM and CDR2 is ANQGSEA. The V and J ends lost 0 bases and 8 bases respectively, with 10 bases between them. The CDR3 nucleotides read TGCAGCGTTGAAGAACGAAGGGGCGGCTACACCTTC. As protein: CSVEERRGGYTF.

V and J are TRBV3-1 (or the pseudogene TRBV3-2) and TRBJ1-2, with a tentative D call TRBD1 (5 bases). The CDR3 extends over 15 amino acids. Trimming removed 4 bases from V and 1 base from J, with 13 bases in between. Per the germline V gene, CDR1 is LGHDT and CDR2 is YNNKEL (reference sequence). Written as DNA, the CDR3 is TGTGCCAGCAGCCCCGGCGGGGCCCTTAACTATGGCTACACCTTC. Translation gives CASSPGGALNYGYTF.

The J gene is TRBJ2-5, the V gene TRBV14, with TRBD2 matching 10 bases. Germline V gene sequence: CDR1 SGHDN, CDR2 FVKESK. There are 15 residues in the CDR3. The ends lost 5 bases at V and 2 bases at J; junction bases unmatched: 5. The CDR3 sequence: CASSFTSGIQETQYF. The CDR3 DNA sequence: TGTGCCAGCAGCTTTACTAGCGGGATACAAGAGACCCAGTACTTC.

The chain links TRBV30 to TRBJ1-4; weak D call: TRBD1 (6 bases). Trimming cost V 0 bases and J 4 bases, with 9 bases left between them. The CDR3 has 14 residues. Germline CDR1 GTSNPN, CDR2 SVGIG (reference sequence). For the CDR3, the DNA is TGTGCCTGGAGTGTAGGGGGGGATAATGAAAAACTGTTTTTT. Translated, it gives CAWSVGGDNEKLFF.

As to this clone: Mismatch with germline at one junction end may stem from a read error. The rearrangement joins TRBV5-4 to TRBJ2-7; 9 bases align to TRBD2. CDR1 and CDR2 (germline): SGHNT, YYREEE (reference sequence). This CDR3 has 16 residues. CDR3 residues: CASSPGTSRAPYEQYF. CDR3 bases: TGTGCCAGCAGTCCCGGGACTAGCAGAGCCCCCTACGAGCAATACTTC.

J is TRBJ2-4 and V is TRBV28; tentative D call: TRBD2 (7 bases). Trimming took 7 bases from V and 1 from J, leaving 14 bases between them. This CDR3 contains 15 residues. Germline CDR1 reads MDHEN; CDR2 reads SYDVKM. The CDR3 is CASTEGGAAKNIQYF. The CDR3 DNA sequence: TGTGCCAGCACCGAGGGGGGGGCGGCCAAAAACATTCAGTACTTC.